One and the same sample provided the 29 T cell receptor beta chains below, sequenced in a study of CD8 T cells in ankylosing spondylitis. Overall study results and limits: Among TCR beta sequences, a motif of several highly homologous variants appeared characteristic of ankylosing spondylitis blood.

Via MiXCR, TCRdb re-called the 5' RACE reads, giving one row per CDR3 protein. Counted here are some 840,000 distinct CDR3 sequences, 12% occurring once; the ten biggest clones make up less than 0.65%. These receptors' targets are unknown. Sequencing used blood, either unsorted or a sorted T cell fraction (not recorded which). Source of these receptors: a male donor with ankylosing spondylitis.

This chain connects TRBV4-1 to TRBJ2-1; D possibly corresponds to TRBD2 (6 bases). The V gene's germline CDR1 is MGHRA and CDR2 YSYEKL. The CDR3 totals 17 residues. V was cut by 3 bases and J by 0 bases, with 15 bases left in between. The CDR3 region is CASSQRGRSLSYNEQFF. The DNA of the CDR3 is TGCGCCAGCAGCCAGCGGGGCCGGAGCCTCTCCTACAATGAGCAGTTCTTC.

This clonotype was counted many times. The chain joins TRBV15 to TRBJ2-1; D is possibly TRBD1 or TRBD2 (5 bases each). The CDR3 extends over 13 amino acids. CDR1 is LNHNV and CDR2 is YYDKDF in the germline V gene (reference sequence). V lost 0 bases and J lost 10, with 10 bases in between. The CDR3 protein is CATSRDRGSEQFF. The CDR3 region has the DNA TGTGCCACCAGCAGAGATCGGGGCAGCGAGCAGTTCTTC. Complete variable domain (other parts from reference TRBV15 and TRBJ2-1): DAMVIQNPRYQVTQFGKPVTLSCSQTLNHNVMYWYQQKSSQAPKLLFHYYDKDFNNEADTPDNFQSRRPNTSFCFLDIRSPGLGDTAMYLCATSRDRGSEQFFGPGTRLTVL.

Only a few counts were recorded for this clonotype. The chain has TRBV29-1 and TRBJ2-7, with D hard to call. The CDR3 is made up of 12 amino acids. Trimming pared 2 bases from V and 1 base from J, leaving 6 bases between. CDR1 is SQVTM and CDR2 is ANQGSEA in the germline V gene. CDR3 DNA sequence: TGCAGCGTTGAAAAGGGATCCTACGAGCAGTACTTC. Translating it yields CSVEKGSYEQYF.

This clonotype turned up a few times. The V call is TRBV7-8, the J call TRBJ1-2; D is ambiguous. V lost 1 base and J 6 bases, leaving 18 bases between the germline ends. The CDR3 has 16 amino acids. Germline CDR1 reads SGHVS; CDR2 reads FQNEAQ. DNA for the CDR3: TGTGCCAGCAGCTTAGGTTCCATCTACGAGGAGAATGGCTACACCTTC. Translating it yields CASSLGSIYEENGYTF. Filled out from reference TRBV7-8 and TRBJ1-2, the complete variable domain reads GAGVSQSPRYKVAKRGQDVALRCDPISGHVSLFWYQQALGQGPEFLTYFQNEAQLDKSGLPSDRFFAERPEGSVSTLKIQRTQQEDSAVYLCASSLGSIYEENGYTFGSGTRLTVV.

The sample holds a few counts of this clonotype. The J gene is TRBJ1-5, the V gene TRBV3-1; no clear D. This CDR3 comprises 14 residues. Between the trimmed V and J ends, which lost 0 bases and 7 bases, there was a span of 10 bases. CDR1 is LGHDT and CDR2 is YNNKEL in the germline V gene (reference sequence). The CDR3 sequence is CASSQDWGGQPQHF. The CDR3 DNA reads as TGTGCCAGCAGCCAAGATTGGGGTGGGCAGCCCCAGCATTTT.

This chain uses TRBV28 with TRBJ2-1; 8 bases line up with TRBD2. The V gene end was trimmed by 5 bases and the J gene end by 5 bases; junction bases not matched to a gene: 11. CDR3 length: 16 amino acids. The V gene's germline CDR1 is MDHEN and CDR2 SYDVKM. The CDR3 coding sequence is TGTGCCAGCAGTCTTTTGGCGGGAGGTCTCAACAATGAGCAGTTCTTC. Amino acid sequence: CASSLLAGGLNNEQFF.

The sample holds a few counts of this clonotype. This chain uses TRBV20-1 with TRBJ2-7; TRBD1 matches at 9 bases. CDR3 size: 13 residues. Germline V lookup: CDR1 DFQATT, CDR2 SNEGSKA (reference sequence). The V gene end was trimmed by 6 bases and the J gene end by 2 bases; junction bases not matched to a gene: 5. The CDR3 DNA sequence: TGCAGTGCCGGGACAGGGATCACCTACGAGCAGTACTTC. Translated: CSAGTGITYEQYF.

The chain is built from TRBV3-1 and TRBJ1-1; possible D gene TRBD1, 5 bases. Between the trimmed V and J ends, which lost 1 base and 5 bases, there was a span of 11 bases. Germline loops: CDR1 LGHDT, CDR2 YNNKEL (reference sequence). CDR3 size: 14 residues. The CDR3 region is CASSQVAGETEAFF. The CDR3 nucleotides read TGTGCCAGCAGCCAAGTGGCGGGGGAGACTGAAGCTTTCTTT. Full variable domain (missing parts from reference TRBV3-1 and TRBJ1-1): DTAVSQTPKYLVTQMGNDKSIKCEQNLGHDTMYWYKQDSKKFLKIMFSYNNKELIINETVPNRFSPKSPDKAHLNLHINSLELGDSAVYFCASSQVAGETEAFFGQGTRLTVV.

A few counts support this clonotype. The chain links TRBV5-1 to TRBJ2-5, with D possibly being TRBD2 (6 bases). There are 14 residues in the CDR3. Germline lookup yields CDR1 SGHRS and CDR2 YFSETQ. V was pared by 3 bases and J by 4 bases, with 13 bases between. CDR3 residues: CASSSGLRVETQYF. As DNA, the CDR3 is TGCGCCAGCAGCTCGGGACTGAGGGTAGAGACCCAGTACTTC.

As concerns this clonotype: A much larger clone differs by one base, so this may be a read error. J is TRBJ2-4 and V is TRBV12-3 or TRBV12-4; weak D call: TRBD2 (5 bases). This CDR3 comprises 11 residues. The V gene lost 2 bases and the J gene lost 10 bases, with 6 bases spanning the gap. Written as DNA, the CDR3 is TGTGCCAGCAGTTTAAAGCGGATTCAGTACTTC. It specifies CASSLKRIQYF.

At least ten counts were recorded for this clonotype. This chain connects TRBV20-1 to TRBJ2-3; no firm D call. Trimming took 3 bases from V and 3 from J, leaving 10 bases between them. CDR1 and CDR2 from the germline V gene are DFQATT and SNEGSKA (reference sequence). CDR3 length: 13 amino acids. CDR3 in DNA: TGCAGTGCTAGCCCAGGCTCAACAGATACGCAGTATTTT. This codes for CSASPGSTDTQYF.

The chain employs TRBV14 and TRBJ1-1; 7 positions agree with TRBD1. J was trimmed by 1 base and V by 5 bases; bases with no gene match: 16. The CDR3 has 18 amino acids. Germline V gene data show CDR1 as SGHDN and CDR2 as FVKESK. CDR3 sequence: CASSARGTAEKWNTEAFF. The CDR3 DNA reads TGTGCCAGCAGCGCGCGGGGGACAGCCGAGAAATGGAACACTGAAGCTTTCTTT.

This clonotype was found a few times. The chain links TRBV6-1 to TRBJ1-5; the D gene is possibly TRBD1 (5 bases). CDR3 length: 13 residues. V was cut by 6 bases and J by 5 bases, with 11 bases left in between. The germline V gene has CDR1 MNHNS and CDR2 SASEGT. The CDR3 nucleotides read TGTGCCAGCAGAAGGGGTCTCGATCAGCCCCAGCATTTT. Translated: CASRRGLDQPQHF.

The chain joins TRBV20-1 to TRBJ2-2; possible D gene TRBD1, 5 bases. This CDR3 region has 12 residues. V lost 5 bases and J 5 bases, leaving 9 bases between the germline ends. Germline CDR1 is DFQATT and CDR2 is SNEGSKA (reference sequence). In nucleotides, the CDR3 is TGCAGTGCTGGGCGACAGACCGGGGAGCTGTTTTTT. It translates to CSAGRQTGELFF.

The rearrangement joins TRBV5-1 to TRBJ2-5; D may correspond to TRBD1 or TRBD2 (5 bases each). V was cut by 5 bases and J by 4 bases, with 12 bases left in between. The CDR3 has 13 amino acids. Germline V gene sequence: CDR1 SGHRS, CDR2 YFSETQ. CDR3 residues: CASRVQDLETQYF. In nucleotides, the CDR3 is TGCGCCAGCAGAGTACAGGACTTAGAGACCCAGTACTTC.

This clonotype turned up a few times. This chain links TRBV7-2 with TRBJ1-1; TRBD1 aligns across 8 bases. The CDR3 has 15 amino acids. The germline V gene encodes CDR1 SGHTA and CDR2 FQGNSA. Trimming cost V 5 bases and J 1 base; bases outside gene matches: 6. CDR3 loop: CASSPQGQANTEAFF. The CDR3 DNA reads TGTGCCAGCAGCCCCCAGGGACAGGCGAACACTGAAGCTTTCTTT.

This clonotype was picked up a small number of times. This rearrangement joins TRBV28 to TRBJ1-2; D unresolved. The V end lost 5 bases, the J end lost 7 bases, and 8 bases lay between the germline ends. This CDR3 is built from 11 residues. CDR1 is MDHEN and CDR2 is SYDVKM in the germline V gene. This CDR3 is CASSNMLGYTF. The DNA of the CDR3 is TGTGCCAGCAGTAATATGCTTGGCTACACCTTC.

This clonotype was seen only a few times. The rearrangement uses TRBV20-1 and TRBJ2-3; 8 bases fit TRBD1. V lost 5 bases and J lost 5; bases outside the gene matches: 9. The CDR3 extends over 14 amino acids. Per germline, CDR1 DFQATT and CDR2 SNEGSKA (reference sequence). CDR3 sequence reads: CSAWTGTTEDTQYF. The DNA for the CDR3 is TGCAGTGCTTGGACAGGGACCACCGAAGATACGCAGTATTTT.

The chain links TRBV18 to TRBJ2-3; no clear D. The V gene's germline CDR1 is KGHSH and CDR2 LQKENI. The germline V and J ends were trimmed by 2 bases and 1 base, with 10 bases remaining between them. The CDR3 runs 15 residues. The CDR3 sequence: CASSPSLRGTDTQYF. The CDR3, as DNA: TGTGCCAGCTCACCATCCCTCCGCGGCACAGATACGCAGTATTTT.

This clonotype showed up many times. V usage is TRBV6-2 or TRBV6-3 and J usage is TRBJ2-1; possibly TRBD2 for D (6 bases). In germline, CDR1 is MNHEY, CDR2 SVGEGT. The CDR3 length is 16 residues. V gave up 7 bases and J gave up 4 bases, with 20 bases separating them. The CDR3 here is CASTGLSSLRYNEQFF. The CDR3 DNA reads TGTGCCAGCACCGGACTATCCTCGCTGCGATACAATGAGCAGTTCTTC.

This clonotype appeared a few times. The chain uses TRBV5-1 and TRBJ1-1; D is ambiguous. Germline lookup yields CDR1 SGHRS and CDR2 YFSETQ. The V and J ends lost 0 bases and 3 bases respectively, with 9 bases between them. The CDR3 loop spans 14 amino acids. This CDR3 reads CASSLDNADTEAFF. The CDR3 nucleotides read TGCGCCAGCAGCTTGGACAATGCTGACACTGAAGCTTTCTTT.

This clonotype turned up a few times. The V gene is TRBV20-1, the J gene TRBJ1-4, with D uncertain. The CDR3 covers 14 residues. Deletions cut 1 base from V and 0 bases from J, with 6 bases between. Germline V gene data show CDR1 as DFQATT and CDR2 as SNEGSKA (reference sequence). The CDR3 DNA reads as TGCAGTGCTAGAGGGCCTCCAACTAATGAAAAACTGTTTTTT. Protein product: CSARGPPTNEKLFF.

The genes are TRBV5-1 and TRBJ2-1; 7 bases agree with TRBD1. Germline loops: CDR1 SGHRS, CDR2 YFSETQ. The CDR3 consists of 15 residues. The trim removed 0 bases at V and 7 bases at J, leaving 7 bases unmatched. The CDR3 DNA sequence: TGCGCCAGCAGCTTGGGACCCCAGACAGGGAATGAGCAGTTCTTC. Translation gives CASSLGPQTGNEQFF.

The sample holds a few counts of this clonotype. The gene calls are TRBV20-1 and TRBJ1-1; tentatively, D is TRBD1 (6 bases). The CDR3 totals 13 residues. Trimming stripped 0 bases from V and 7 bases from J, with 12 bases between. Germline V lookup: CDR1 DFQATT, CDR2 SNEGSKA (reference sequence). Here the CDR3 reads CSARDVRGVEAFF. The DNA for the CDR3 is TGCAGTGCTAGAGATGTCAGGGGTGTTGAAGCTTTCTTT.

V and J are TRBV20-1 and TRBJ2-5; D is unresolved. The CDR3 covers 13 residues. Trimming took 2 bases from V and 1 from J, leaving 8 bases between them. The germline CDR1 and CDR2 sequences are DFQATT and SNEGSKA (reference sequence). CDR3 residues: CSARRAGQETQYF. In nucleotides, the CDR3 is TGCAGTGCTAGAAGGGCAGGCCAAGAGACCCAGTACTTC.

This clonotype was recorded a few times. This chain joins TRBV2 and TRBJ2-7, with TRBD1 matching 8 bases. The germline gives CDR1 SNHLY, CDR2 FYNNEI. The CDR3 contains 14 residues. The ends lost 5 bases at V and 5 bases at J; junction bases unmatched: 8. CDR3 amino acids: CASSLDRGTDEQYF. For the CDR3, the DNA is TGTGCCAGCAGTCTAGACAGGGGTACGGACGAGCAGTACTTC.

This clonotype was counted only a few times. Given the absence of the conserved phenylalanine or tryptophan at the CDR3 end, a read error is likely. The V gene is TRBV7-2, the J gene TRBJ1-4; tentatively, D is TRBD1 (5 bases). With 2 bases removed from V and 5 bases from J, the gap between germline ends came to 9 bases. Germline V lookup: CDR1 SGHTA, CDR2 FQGNSA. The CDR3 sequence is 14 residues long. CDR3 nucleotides: TGTGCCAGCAGCTTATCCAGGGCCAATGAAAAACTGTTTCTT. Protein sequence: CASSLSRANEKLFL.

Many counts were recorded for this clonotype. This chain links TRBV20-1 with TRBJ1-1; 7 bases fit TRBD1. The V segment lost 4 bases and the J segment 1 base; nucleotides outside the gene matches: 6. Germline V gives CDR1 DFQATT, CDR2 SNEGSKA (reference sequence). CDR3 length: 14 residues. This CDR3 is CSATFGTANTEAFF. The CDR3 DNA follows: TGCAGTGCTACCTTTGGGACAGCGAACACTGAAGCTTTCTTT.

This clonotype was picked up a small number of times. The V gene is TRBV5-1, the J gene TRBJ2-1, with D perhaps matching TRBD2 (5 bases). Trimming left V 1 base short and J 7 bases short, with 15 bases between. Per germline, CDR1 SGHRS and CDR2 YFSETQ. The CDR3 runs to 15 residues. The CDR3 loop is CASSLTRGEINEQFF. CDR3 nucleotide sequence: TGCGCCAGCAGCTTGACCCGTGGGGAGATTAATGAGCAGTTCTTC.